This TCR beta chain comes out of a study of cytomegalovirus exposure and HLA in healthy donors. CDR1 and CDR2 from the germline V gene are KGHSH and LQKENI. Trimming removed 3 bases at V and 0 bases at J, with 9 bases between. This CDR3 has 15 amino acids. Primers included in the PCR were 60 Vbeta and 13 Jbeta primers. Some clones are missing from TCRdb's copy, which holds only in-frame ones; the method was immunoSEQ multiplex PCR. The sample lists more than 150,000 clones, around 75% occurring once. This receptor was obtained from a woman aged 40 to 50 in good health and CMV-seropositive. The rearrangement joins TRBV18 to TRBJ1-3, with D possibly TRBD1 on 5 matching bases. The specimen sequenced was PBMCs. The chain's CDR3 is CASSPSDNSGNTIYF. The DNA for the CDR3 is TGTGCCAGCTCACCGTCGGACAACTCTGGAAACACCATATATTTT.